This T cell receptor (beta chain) was sequenced during a study of blood T cell repertoires in COVID-19. In the study overall: Acute-phase and convalescent COVID-19 samples originated in the United States, Italy and Spain. From T cells, B-cell-depleted T cells, or PBMCs came the material, which was cDNA or gDNA.

This clone appeared a single time. Study processing details: The assay estimated nucleated cells by amplifying reference gene primers. Generated by immunoSEQ multiplex PCR, the TCRdb table keeps only in-frame clones and is missing some. For V, J and clone size, that table is used; D and trimming come from the DNA. The sample lists more than 120,000 clones; roughly 82% were seen once. The germline CDR1 and CDR2 sequences are MNHEY and SVGAGI. Trimming took off 5 bases at V and 7 bases at J, with 11 bases between the two ends. This CDR3 is built from 12 residues. V gene TRBV6-5 combines with J gene TRBJ1-2; D ambiguous. The sequenced sample was peripheral blood. This TCR was recovered from a human donor in a cohort sampled during active COVID-19. CDR3 in amino acids: CASSNDIRGYTF. CDR3 nucleotide sequence: TGTGCCAGCAGTAACGACATTCGTGGCTACACCTTC.